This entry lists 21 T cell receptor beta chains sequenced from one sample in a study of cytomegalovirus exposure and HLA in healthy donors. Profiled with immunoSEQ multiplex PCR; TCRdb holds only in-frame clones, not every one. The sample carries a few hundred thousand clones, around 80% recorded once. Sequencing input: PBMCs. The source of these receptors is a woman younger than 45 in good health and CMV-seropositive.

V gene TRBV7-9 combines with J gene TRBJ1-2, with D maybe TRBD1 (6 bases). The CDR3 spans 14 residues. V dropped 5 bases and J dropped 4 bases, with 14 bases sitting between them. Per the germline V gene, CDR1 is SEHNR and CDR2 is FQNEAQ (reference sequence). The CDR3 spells CASSPSGGTYGYTF. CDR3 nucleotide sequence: TGTGCCAGCAGCCCCAGTGGGGGCACCTATGGCTACACCTTC.

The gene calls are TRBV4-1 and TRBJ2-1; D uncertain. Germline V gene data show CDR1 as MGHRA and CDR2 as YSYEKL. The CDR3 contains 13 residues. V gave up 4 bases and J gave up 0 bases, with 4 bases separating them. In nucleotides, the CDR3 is TGCGCCAGCAGCCGGGTCTCCTACAATGAGCAGTTCTTC. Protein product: CASSRVSYNEQFF.

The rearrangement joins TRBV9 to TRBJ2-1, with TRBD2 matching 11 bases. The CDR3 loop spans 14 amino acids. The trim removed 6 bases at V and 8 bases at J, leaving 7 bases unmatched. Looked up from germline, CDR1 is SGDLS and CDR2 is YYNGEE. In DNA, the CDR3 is TGTGCCAGCAATCGACTAGCGGGATCACATGAGCAGTTCTTC. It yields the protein CASNRLAGSHEQFF.

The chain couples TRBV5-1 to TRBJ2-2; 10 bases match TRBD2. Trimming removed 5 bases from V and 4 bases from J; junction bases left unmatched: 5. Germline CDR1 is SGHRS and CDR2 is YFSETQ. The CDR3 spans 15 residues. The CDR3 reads CASRLSSGSTGELFF. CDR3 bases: TGCGCCAGCAGACTTTCTAGCGGGAGCACCGGGGAGCTGTTTTTT.

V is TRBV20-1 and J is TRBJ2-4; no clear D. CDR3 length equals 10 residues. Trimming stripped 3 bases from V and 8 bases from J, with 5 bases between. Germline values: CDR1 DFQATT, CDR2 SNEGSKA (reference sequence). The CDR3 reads CSARVDIQYF. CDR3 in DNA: TGCAGTGCTAGGGTAGACATTCAGTACTTC.

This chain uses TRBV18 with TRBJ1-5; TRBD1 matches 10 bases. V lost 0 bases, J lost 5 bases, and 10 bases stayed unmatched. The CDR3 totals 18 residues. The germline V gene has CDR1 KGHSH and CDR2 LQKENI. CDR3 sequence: CASSPPPGQGRAHQPQHF. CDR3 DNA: TGTGCCAGCTCACCACCCCCGGGACAGGGGAGGGCACATCAGCCCCAGCATTTT.

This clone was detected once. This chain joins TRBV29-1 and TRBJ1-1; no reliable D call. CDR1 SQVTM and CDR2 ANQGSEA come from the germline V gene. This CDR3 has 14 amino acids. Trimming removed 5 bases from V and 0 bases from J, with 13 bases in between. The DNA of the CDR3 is TGCAGCGTTTGGGCCGAACCTATGAACACTGAAGCTTTCTTT. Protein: CSVWAEPMNTEAFF.

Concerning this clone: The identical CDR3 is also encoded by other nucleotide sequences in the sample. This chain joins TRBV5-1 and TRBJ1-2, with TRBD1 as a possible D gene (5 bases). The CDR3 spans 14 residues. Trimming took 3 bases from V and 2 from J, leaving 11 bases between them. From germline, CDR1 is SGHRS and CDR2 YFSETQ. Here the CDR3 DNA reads TGCGCCAGCAGCTGGGACTCACCGAACTATGGCTACACCTTC. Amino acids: CASSWDSPNYGYTF.

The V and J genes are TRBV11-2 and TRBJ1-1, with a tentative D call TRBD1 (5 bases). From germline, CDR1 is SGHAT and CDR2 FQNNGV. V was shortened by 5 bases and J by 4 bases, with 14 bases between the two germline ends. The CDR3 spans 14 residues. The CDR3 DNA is TGTGCCAGCAGCCAACAGTACGGGGGCACTGAAGCTTTCTTT. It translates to CASSQQYGGTEAFF.

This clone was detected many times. CDR3 coding DNA: TGTGCCAGCAGCCCTGACAGGGGAAGTCAGCCCCAGCATTTT. It translates to CASSPDRGSQPQHF. The chain has TRBV6-1 and TRBJ1-5, with 8 bases identical to TRBD1. J lost 6 bases, V lost 6 bases, and 7 bases had no gene match. Germline CDR1 MNHNS, CDR2 SASEGT. There are 14 residues in the CDR3.

The CDR3 nucleotides read TGTGCCAGCAACGGCCGGACCGGCAATGAGCAGTTCTTC. Its protein product is CASNGRTGNEQFF. This sequence joins TRBV27 and TRBJ2-1; D is ambiguous. CDR1 and CDR2 (germline): MNHEY, SMNVEV (reference sequence). The CDR3 covers 13 residues. V lost 7 bases and J 6 bases, leaving 13 bases between the germline ends.

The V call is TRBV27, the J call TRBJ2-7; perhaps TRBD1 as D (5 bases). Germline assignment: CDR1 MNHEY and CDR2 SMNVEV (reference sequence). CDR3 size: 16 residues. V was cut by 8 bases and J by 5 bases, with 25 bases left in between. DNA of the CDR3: TGTGCCAGCTCTCCCGCAGGACACCCGCGGACCGACGAGCAGTACTTC. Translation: CASSPAGHPRTDEQYF.

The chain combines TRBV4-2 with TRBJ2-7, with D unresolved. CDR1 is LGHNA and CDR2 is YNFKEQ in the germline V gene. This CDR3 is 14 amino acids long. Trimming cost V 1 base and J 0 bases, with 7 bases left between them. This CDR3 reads CASSQVGSSYEQYF. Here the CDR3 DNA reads TGTGCCAGCAGCCAAGTGGGTAGCTCCTACGAGCAGTACTTC.

The CDR3 loop is CASSTGNSMNTEAFF. The CDR3, as DNA: TGTGCCAGCAGTACGGGTAACTCCATGAACACTGAAGCTTTCTTT. The chain combines TRBV27 with TRBJ1-1; D call uncertain. V lost 5 bases to trimming and J lost 0 bases, with 13 bases between them. The germline gives CDR1 MNHEY, CDR2 SMNVEV (reference sequence). The CDR3 sequence is 15 residues long.

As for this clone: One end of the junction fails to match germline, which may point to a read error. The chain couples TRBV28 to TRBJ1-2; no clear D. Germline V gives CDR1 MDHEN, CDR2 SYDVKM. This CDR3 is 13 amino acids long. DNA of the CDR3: TGTGCCAGCAATTTACTTGAGAACTATGGCTACACCTTC. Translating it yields CASNLLENYGYTF.

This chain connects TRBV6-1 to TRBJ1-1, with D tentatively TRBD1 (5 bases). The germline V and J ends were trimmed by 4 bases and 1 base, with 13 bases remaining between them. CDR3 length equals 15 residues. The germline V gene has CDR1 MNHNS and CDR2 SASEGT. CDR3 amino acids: CASSGSGLPNTEAFF. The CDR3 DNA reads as TGTGCCAGCAGTGGGTCGGGACTGCCGAACACTGAAGCTTTCTTT.

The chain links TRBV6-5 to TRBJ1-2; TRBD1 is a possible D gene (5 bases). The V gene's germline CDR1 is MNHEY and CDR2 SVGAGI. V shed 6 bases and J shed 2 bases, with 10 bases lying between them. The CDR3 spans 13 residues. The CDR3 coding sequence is TGTGCCAGCAGACTGGACAAGAACTATGGCTACACCTTC. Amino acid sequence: CASRLDKNYGYTF.

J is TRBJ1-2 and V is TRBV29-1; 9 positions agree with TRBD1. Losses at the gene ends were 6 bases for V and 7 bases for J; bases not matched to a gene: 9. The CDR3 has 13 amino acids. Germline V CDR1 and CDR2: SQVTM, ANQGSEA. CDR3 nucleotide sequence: TGCAGCGTAGCGGGACAGGGAATATTTGGCTACACCTTC. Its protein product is CSVAGQGIFGYTF.

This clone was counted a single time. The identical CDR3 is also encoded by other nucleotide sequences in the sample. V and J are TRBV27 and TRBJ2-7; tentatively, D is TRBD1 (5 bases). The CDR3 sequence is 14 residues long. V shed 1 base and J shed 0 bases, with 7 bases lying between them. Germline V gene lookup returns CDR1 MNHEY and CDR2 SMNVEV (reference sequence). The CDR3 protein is CASSLFQGSYEQYF. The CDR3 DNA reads TGTGCCAGCAGTTTATTTCAGGGCTCCTACGAGCAGTACTTC.

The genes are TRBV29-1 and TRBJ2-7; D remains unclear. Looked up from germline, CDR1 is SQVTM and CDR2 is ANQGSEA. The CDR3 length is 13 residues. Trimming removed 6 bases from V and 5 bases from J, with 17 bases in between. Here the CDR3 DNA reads TGCAGCGTAGCAGGTCAAAGCTGGGACGAGCAGTACTTC. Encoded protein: CSVAGQSWDEQYF.

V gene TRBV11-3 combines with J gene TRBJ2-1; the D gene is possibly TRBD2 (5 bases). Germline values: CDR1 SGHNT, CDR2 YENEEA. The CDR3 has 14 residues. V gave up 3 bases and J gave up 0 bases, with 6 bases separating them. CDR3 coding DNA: TGTGCCAGCAGCTTCCGGGGCTCCTACAATGAGCAGTTCTTC. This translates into CASSFRGSYNEQFF.